The rows below give T cell receptor beta chains drawn from one sample of a study of blood T cells in healthy people across ages. In TCRdb, the 5' RACE reads were re-called with MiXCR into one record per CDR3 protein. This table holds over a million distinct CDR3 sequences, approximately 38% found once. Sample: blood. The receptors were gathered from a woman aged 18-29 years in good health. The conserved cysteine and the conserved F or W are not part of the CDR3 here. Size is stated for part of the rows, as once, few or many counts, or as a class when the clone is expanded.

J: TRBJ2-1; V: TRBV4-2; size: few; CDR3: ASSQVGTSGRGYEQF
J: TRBJ2-3; V: TRBV3-1; size: .; CDR3: ASSQDERGGLSTDTQY
J: TRBJ1-1; V: TRBV6-1; size: .; CDR3: ASSQQGPGLAF
J: TRBJ2-1; V: TRBV9; size: .; CDR3: ASSPEKGALSYNEQF
J: TRBJ1-2; V: TRBV29-1; size: .; CDR3: SGGEGGGYGYT
J: TRBJ2-1; V: TRBV6-1; size: .; CDR3: ASSEGSGRPEQF
J: TRBJ2-7; V: TRBV7-8; size: .; CDR3: ASATTGGAYEQY
J: TRBJ1-5; V: TRBV3-1; size: .; CDR3: ASSQDVGNNQPQH
J: TRBJ2-7; V: TRBV25-1; size: few; CDR3: ASSERWENYEQY
J: TRBJ2-5; V: TRBV4-1; size: few; CDR3: ASSQPDRNEETQY
J: TRBJ2-6; V: TRBV5-1; size: few; CDR3: ATAVFDSTTGANVLT
J: TRBJ2-5; V: TRBV5-1; size: few; CDR3: ASSPVRRQETQY
J: TRBJ1-4; V: TRBV4-1; size: few; CDR3: ASSQDAPGTWNEKLF
J: TRBJ2-3; V: TRBV20-1; size: .; CDR3: SARPGLEGTQY
J: TRBJ1-1; V: TRBV11-2; size: .; CDR3: ASSLFRDTEAF
J: TRBJ2-5; V: TRBV5-1; size: .; CDR3: ASSASGIEEQY
J: TRBJ2-7; V: TRBV5-5; size: .; CDR3: ASSLKSQGAYEQY
J: TRBJ2-1; V: TRBV7-2; size: .; CDR3: ASSLVVQGLDNEQF
J: TRBJ2-1; V: TRBV5-1; size: .; CDR3: ASSLAIYNEQF
J: TRBJ1-1; V: TRBV6-4; size: once; CDR3: ASSTDGQGKAF
J: TRBJ1-6; V: TRBV12-3/TRBV12-4; size: few; CDR3: ASSFSGTYNSPLH
J: TRBJ2-1; V: TRBV29-1; size: few; CDR3: SVTERMGLAGPRRSYNEQF
J: TRBJ2-5; V: TRBV20-1; size: .; CDR3: SALGTGAETRY
J: TRBJ2-7; V: TRBV20-1; size: .; CDR3: SASRMLAVAGGDVQY
J: TRBJ2-1; V: TRBV11-2; size: once; CDR3: ASSFIRVGEQF
J: TRBJ1-1; V: TRBV2; size: once; CDR3: ASSELATEAF
J: TRBJ1-2; V: TRBV6-5; size: few; CDR3: ASSPRGSGYT
J: TRBJ1-4; V: TRBV4-1; size: .; CDR3: ASSRAGDEKLF
J: TRBJ1-2; V: TRBV25-1; size: .; CDR3: ASSEWAGTGVTYT
J: TRBJ2-3; V: TRBV6-5; size: .; CDR3: VSGGTSGDTQY
J: TRBJ2-3; V: TRBV12-3/TRBV12-4; size: .; CDR3: ASSSLRVPTDTQY
J: TRBJ1-1; V: TRBV6-2/TRBV6-3; size: .; CDR3: ASSYPGRGGTEAF
J: TRBJ2-7; V: TRBV9; size: .; CDR3: ASSTRGGISYEQY
J: TRBJ2-3; V: TRBV7-6; size: .; CDR3: ASSLGHGYTDTQY
J: TRBJ2-3; V: TRBV20-1; size: few; CDR3: SARDKLSGDTQY
J: TRBJ2-1; V: TRBV25-1; size: few; CDR3: ASSLMLNEGQF
J: .; V: TRBV12-3/TRBV12-4; size: few; CDR3: ASKTRDRGHEQY
J: TRBJ1-2; V: TRBV20-1; size: few; CDR3: SATGAGAYT
J: TRBJ2-6; V: TRBV20-1; size: many; CDR3: SARDTGYGANVLT
J: TRBJ1-5; V: TRBV6-1; size: few; CDR3: ASSLFGPGQGYQPQH
J: TRBJ2-5; V: TRBV25-1; size: .; CDR3: ASSPYRAEDVQETQY